This T cell receptor (beta chain) comes out of a study of beta chain features in type 1 diabetes. Study conclusions and caveats: Researchers reported that naive, central memory and Treg TCRB repertoires appeared more similar in patients than in healthy donors. An over-representation of cells with high TCR expression could result from cDNA sequencing. More deletions and fewer insertions at VDJ junctions were found in patients with type 1 diabetes.

The junction had 8 bases not matched to a gene; V was cut back by 3 bases and J by 4 bases. CDR3 size: 17 residues. Germline-derived CDR1 and CDR2 are SGDLS and YYNGEE. Since all of the isolated RNA was reverse transcribed, expressed TCRB transcripts were what got sequenced. Average reads for naive, central memory and regulatory T cell samples were some 3.9 million. The table came from immunoSEQ multiplex PCR; TCRdb's copy has only in-frame clones and leaves some out. This table has 140,000 to 150,000 clones, around 9.3% appearing once. Concerning this clone itself: What it binds is not known.

The source is a man between 18 and 29 years old in good health. This chain uses TRBV9 with TRBJ2-6; 9 nucleotides match TRBD1. Sequenced sample: naive CD4+ T cells from blood. The CDR3 DNA follows: TGTGCCAGCAGCGGGCCCCGGGACAGGGCCGGGGCCAACGTCCTGACTTTC. It translates to CASSGPRDRAGANVLTF.